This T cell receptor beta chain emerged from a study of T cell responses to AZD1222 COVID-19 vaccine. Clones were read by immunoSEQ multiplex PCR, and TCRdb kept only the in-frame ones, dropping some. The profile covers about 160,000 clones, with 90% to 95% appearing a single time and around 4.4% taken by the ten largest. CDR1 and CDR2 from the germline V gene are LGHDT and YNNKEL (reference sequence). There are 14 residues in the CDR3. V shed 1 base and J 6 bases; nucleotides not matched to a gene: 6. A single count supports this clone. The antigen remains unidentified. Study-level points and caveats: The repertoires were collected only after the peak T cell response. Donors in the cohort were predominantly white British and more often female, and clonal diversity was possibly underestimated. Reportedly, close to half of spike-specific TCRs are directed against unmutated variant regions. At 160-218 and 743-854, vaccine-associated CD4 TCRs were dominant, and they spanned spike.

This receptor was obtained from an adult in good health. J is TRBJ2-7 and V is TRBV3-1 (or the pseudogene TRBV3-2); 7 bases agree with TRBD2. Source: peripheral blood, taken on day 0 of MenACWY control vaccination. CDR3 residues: CASSQVALASEQYF. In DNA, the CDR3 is TGTGCCAGCAGCCAAGTCGCACTAGCGAGCGAGCAGTACTTC.